The next 19 T cell receptor beta chains were all read from a single sample in a study of cytomegalovirus exposure and HLA in healthy donors. 60 Vbeta and 13 Jbeta primers were used in PCR. Using immunoSEQ multiplex PCR, the repertoire was profiled, and TCRdb retains in-frame clones only, with some absent. The sample holds fewer than 200,000 clones, 80% to 90% seen once. Sequencing was done on a sample of PBMCs. These receptors were collected from a woman younger than 30 in good health and CMV-seronegative.

The chain links TRBV27 to TRBJ2-3, with D perhaps TRBD2 (5 bases). Germline V lookup: CDR1 MNHEY, CDR2 SMNVEV (reference sequence). This CDR3 has 15 residues. V was clipped by 2 bases and J by 3 bases, with 12 bases between them. This CDR3 is CASSLPGSGTDTQYF. The CDR3, as DNA: TGTGCCAGCAGTTTACCGGGAAGTGGGACAGATACGCAGTATTTT.

The chain couples TRBV25-1 to TRBJ2-3, with 11 nucleotides matching TRBD2. Germline-derived CDR1 and CDR2 are MGHDK and SYGVNS. V gave up 1 base and J gave up 4 bases; unmatched junction bases: 7. The CDR3 has 17 amino acids. Here the CDR3 DNA reads TGTGCCAGCAGTGAATTCACTAGCGGGAGTGGGGCAGATACGCAGTATTTT. This encodes CASSEFTSGSGADTQYF.

The gene calls are TRBV4-2 and TRBJ1-4; D might be TRBD1 (6 bases). The germline gives CDR1 LGHNA, CDR2 YNFKEQ. CDR3 length: 14 residues. Trimming shortened V by 3 bases and J by 6 bases, and 11 bases separated the two germline ends. CDR3 in DNA: TGTGCCAGCAGCCACGGAGACAGGCATGAAAAACTGTTTTTT. Residues: CASSHGDRHEKLFF.

The V gene is TRBV11-2, the J gene TRBJ2-7, with a possible D match to TRBD2 (5 bases). Germline V lookup: CDR1 SGHAT, CDR2 FQNNGV. V was trimmed by 5 bases and J by 0 bases, leaving 20 bases between them. The CDR3 loop spans 17 amino acids. This CDR3 is CASSLSNRGISSYEQYF. The DNA for the CDR3 is TGTGCCAGCAGCCTCAGTAACCGAGGGATCAGCTCCTACGAGCAGTACTTC.

This chain uses TRBV28 with TRBJ1-1; no definite D call. There are 14 residues in the CDR3. Germline CDR1 is MDHEN and CDR2 is SYDVKM. Between the trimmed V and J ends, which lost 6 bases and 1 base, there was a span of 12 bases. The CDR3 protein is CASSMSGTNTEAFF. The CDR3 DNA is TGTGCCAGCAGCATGTCGGGAACGAACACTGAAGCTTTCTTT.

The chain recombines TRBV10-2 with TRBJ2-7; the D is unclear. This CDR3 contains 14 residues. Between the trimmed V and J ends, which lost 4 bases and 3 bases, there was a span of 13 bases. Germline CDR1 reads WSHSY; CDR2 reads SAAADI. This chain's CDR3 is CASSGVVKVYEQYF. CDR3 coding DNA: TGCGCCAGCAGTGGCGTAGTTAAAGTCTACGAGCAGTACTTC.

This clone was counted between two and nine times. Compared with germline, one end of the junction differs, possibly owing to a read error. V usage is TRBV4-3 and J usage is TRBJ1-3, with D possibly TRBD1 on 5 matching bases. Germline V CDR1 and CDR2: LGHNA, YSLEER. The CDR3 sequence is 16 residues long. The CDR3 DNA sequence: TGCGCCAGCAGCCAAGAATTTGGGCGAGAAGGGGACTTCCTTGATTTT. It specifies CASSQEFGREGDFLDF.

The V and J genes are TRBV4-2 and TRBJ2-1; D is possibly TRBD2 (5 bases). The CDR3 covers 14 residues. The germline gives CDR1 LGHNA, CDR2 YNFKEQ. Trimming pared 2 bases from V and 10 bases from J, leaving 15 bases between. The CDR3 DNA sequence: TGTGCCAGCAGCCAAAGCCGGGATTTACCCGAGCAGTTCTTC. Protein: CASSQSRDLPEQFF.

This clone was recorded once. The chain links TRBV9 to TRBJ1-5; possibly TRBD1 for D (5 bases). V was trimmed by 2 bases and J by 5 bases, leaving 14 bases between them. CDR3 size: 15 residues. CDR1 SGDLS and CDR2 YYNGEE come from the germline V gene. The CDR3 loop is CASSVGADTYQPQHF. CDR3 coding DNA: TGTGCCAGCAGCGTCGGTGCGGACACGTATCAGCCCCAGCATTTT. Full variable domain (rest looked up from reference TRBV9 and TRBJ1-5): DSGVTQTPKHLITATGQRVTLRCSPRSGDLSVYWYQQSLDQGLQFLIQYYNGEERAKGNILERFSAQQFPDLHSELNLSSLELGDSALYFCASSVGADTYQPQHFGDGTRLSIL.

This rearrangement joins TRBV5-8 to TRBJ2-1; TRBD2 agrees at 9 bases. Trimming at V came to 5 bases and at J to 4 bases, leaving 13 bases not matched to a gene. The CDR3 sequence is 17 residues long. The germline V gene has CDR1 SGHTS and CDR2 YDEGEE. CDR3 nucleotide sequence: TGTGCCAGCAGATGGGTAGCGGGAGCCCAGAGTTACAATGAGCAGTTCTTC. Protein sequence: CASRWVAGAQSYNEQFF.

The chain couples TRBV2 to TRBJ2-3; D possibly corresponds to TRBD1 (5 bases). The CDR3 totals 14 residues. Germline lookup yields CDR1 SNHLY and CDR2 FYNNEI. The V gene lost 7 bases and the J gene lost 3 bases, with 14 bases spanning the gap. For the CDR3, the DNA is TGTGCCAGCAAAACCCAGGGTCCGACAGATACGCAGTATTTT. Translated: CASKTQGPTDTQYF.

The chain is built from TRBV7-2 and TRBJ2-2; 8 nucleotides line up with TRBD1. Germline CDR1 and CDR2: SGHTA and FQGNSA. The junction had 9 bases not matched to a gene; V was cut back by 5 bases and J by 4 bases. This CDR3 is 16 amino acids long. CDR3 in amino acids: CASSARTGKSTGELFF. The CDR3 bases are TGTGCCAGCAGCGCCCGGACAGGGAAGAGCACCGGGGAGCTGTTTTTT.

This chain joins TRBV15 and TRBJ1-1; D not certain. CDR1 is LNHNV and CDR2 is YYDKDF in the germline V gene (reference sequence). CDR3 length: 14 amino acids. V shed 1 base and J shed 2 bases, with 8 bases lying between them. Here the CDR3 reads CATSRGQDNTEAFF. The CDR3 region has the DNA TGTGCCACCAGCAGAGGGCAGGATAACACTGAAGCTTTCTTT.

The CDR3 region is CASSQDPGFGNQPQHF. In DNA, the CDR3 is TGCGCCAGCAGCCAAGATCCGGGGTTTGGCAATCAGCCCCAGCATTTT. The V and J genes are TRBV4-1 and TRBJ1-5; D ambiguous. CDR3 size: 16 residues. Germline loops: CDR1 MGHRA, CDR2 YSYEKL. V shed 0 bases and J shed 2 bases, with 11 bases lying between them.

This clone was counted once. The chain combines TRBV25-1 with TRBJ2-5, with 7 bases identical to TRBD1. This CDR3 has 16 residues. Germline CDR1 MGHDK, CDR2 SYGVNS. Unmatched junction bases numbered 10, after V lost 3 bases and J lost 3 bases. The CDR3 DNA reads TGTGCCAGCAGTGACGTACCGGGACAGAGAAAAGAGACCCAGTACTTC. Its translation: CASSDVPGQRKETQYF.

This sequence joins TRBV7-9 and TRBJ2-2; possible D gene TRBD1, 5 bases. Germline V gene lookup returns CDR1 SEHNR and CDR2 FQNEAQ (reference sequence). The CDR3 consists of 14 residues. The germline V and J ends were trimmed by 4 bases and 4 bases, with 10 bases remaining between them. CDR3 in amino acids: CASSSRVGTGELFF. The DNA of the CDR3 is TGTGCCAGCAGCTCCAGGGTAGGCACCGGGGAGCTGTTTTTT.

The J gene is TRBJ1-1, the V gene TRBV30; weak D call: TRBD1 (5 bases). V dropped 4 bases and J dropped 6 bases, with 12 bases sitting between them. The germline V gene encodes CDR1 GTSNPN and CDR2 SVGIG (reference sequence). The CDR3 extends over 12 amino acids. The CDR3 spells CAWIATVSEAFF. The CDR3 nucleotides are TGTGCCTGGATCGCGACAGTGTCTGAAGCTTTCTTT.

Turning to this clone: Distinct nucleotide sequences in the sample also encode this CDR3. The V and J genes are TRBV7-2 and TRBJ2-7; 8 nucleotides match TRBD1. Germline assignment: CDR1 SGHTA and CDR2 FQGNSA. J lost 0 bases, V lost 9 bases, and 7 bases had no gene match. The CDR3 covers 14 residues. For the CDR3, the DNA is TGTGCCAGTAGCCGACAGGGGTACTCCTACGAGCAGTACTTC. Amino acids: CASSRQGYSYEQYF.

This chain joins TRBV5-4 and TRBJ2-5; TRBD2 agrees at 7 bases. V gave up 4 bases and J gave up 5 bases; unmatched junction bases: 11. The CDR3 spans 15 residues. Germline CDR1 and CDR2: SGHNT and YYREEE (reference sequence). CDR3 nucleotides: TGTGCCAGCAGCCCCGGACTAGGCAGACGGGAGACCCAGTACTTC. Translating gives CASSPGLGRRETQYF.